This TCR beta chain was captured in a study of early T cells in non-severe SARS-CoV-2 infection. Unique molecular identifier tags were affixed to discrete cDNA molecules. TCRdb itself ran the 5' RACE reads through MiXCR, one entry per CDR3 protein. Among 45,000 to 50,000 distinct CDR3 sequences listed, approximately 5.6% were seen once. The receptor's source is an adult who was a healthcare worker with PCR-confirmed SARS-CoV-2 infection or an uninfected control (not recorded which). The source material was whole blood.

CDR3 bases: TGTGCCAGCAGTCGGGACTACCTCAATGAGCAGTTCTTC. Its translation is CASSRDYLNEQFF. This sequence joins TRBV2 and TRBJ2-1, with 7 bases aligning to TRBD2. The CDR3 has 13 amino acids. In germline, CDR1 is SNHLY, CDR2 FYNNEI. V shed 5 bases, J shed 6 bases, and the junction held 4 bases outside the gene matches.